A single sample is the source of the 12 T cell receptor beta chains below, sequenced in a study of blood T cell repertoires in COVID-19. Sequencing used immunoSEQ multiplex PCR; TCRdb keeps in-frame clones, though not all of them. The sample comprises about 150,000 clones, more than 75% of which are singletons, and 4.2% rests with the top ten. Sequencing was done on a sample of peripheral blood. These receptors were obtained from a man between 60 and 75 years old with acute or convalescent COVID-19.

The chain is built from TRBV2 and TRBJ1-2; D is unresolved. V dropped 5 bases and J dropped 3 bases, with 10 bases sitting between them. This CDR3 comprises 13 residues. CDR1 SNHLY and CDR2 FYNNEI come from the germline V gene. The CDR3 DNA follows: TGTGCCAGCAGTCCCGACGGAGACTATGGCTACACCTTC. It codes for CASSPDGDYGYTF.

The chain employs TRBV10-3 and TRBJ2-5, with D maybe TRBD1 (6 bases). Germline V CDR1 and CDR2: ENHRY, SYGVKD. The length of the CDR3 is 16 residues. V was trimmed by 5 bases and J by 5 bases, leaving 21 bases between them. The CDR3 here is CAISTVFKGVGETQYF. DNA of the CDR3: TGTGCCATCAGTACCGTCTTTAAGGGGGTTGGTGAGACCCAGTACTTC.

This clone has at least ten counts. The same CDR3 arises from other DNA sequences in this sample as well. The chain uses TRBV5-1 and TRBJ2-2, with a tentative D call TRBD2 (7 bases). CDR1 SGHRS and CDR2 YFSETQ come from the germline V gene. The CDR3 is made up of 16 amino acids. Trimming took off 0 bases at V and 6 bases at J, with 15 bases between the two ends. The DNA for the CDR3 is TGCGCCAGCAGCTTGGTTTCCACAGGGAGGGCCGGGGAGCTGTTTTTT. Translation gives CASSLVSTGRAGELFF.

This clone was observed once. The chain recombines TRBV7-3 with TRBJ2-1; 8 bases are a match to TRBD2. Germline loops: CDR1 SGHTA, CDR2 FQGTGA. This CDR3 region has 16 residues. V was pared by 5 bases and J by 3 bases, with 9 bases of the junction left unmatched. The CDR3 region is CASSPEGGRLYNEQFF. CDR3 nucleotide sequence: TGTGCCAGCAGCCCAGAGGGCGGGAGGCTCTACAATGAGCAGTTCTTC.

With respect to this clone: Other DNA sequences in the same sample also yield this CDR3. The V and J genes are TRBV6-4 and TRBJ2-3; 8 bases line up with TRBD1. Trimming at V came to 2 bases and at J to 2 bases, leaving 3 bases not matched to a gene. CDR1 MRHNA and CDR2 SNTAGT come from the germline V gene. The CDR3 has 15 residues. CDR3 bases: TGTGCCAGCAGTGACGGACAGGGAGTCACAGATACGCAGTATTTT. It specifies CASSDGQGVTDTQYF.

This rearrangement joins TRBV7-9 to TRBJ2-6, with TRBD1 matching over 8 bases. This CDR3 has 13 amino acids. Losses at the gene ends were 5 bases for V and 10 bases for J; bases not matched to a gene: 4. Germline V gene lookup returns CDR1 SEHNR and CDR2 FQNEAQ (reference sequence). Written as DNA, the CDR3 is TGTGCCAGCAGCCCCGACAGGGGAAACGTCCTGACTTTC. It is translated as CASSPDRGNVLTF.

Concerning this clone itself: A single base separates this from a much larger clone, so it may be a read error. This sample also contains other DNA sequences that code for the same CDR3. This chain joins TRBV3-1 (or the pseudogene TRBV3-2) and TRBJ2-1; 7 nucleotides agree with TRBD2. Germline values: CDR1 LGHDT, CDR2 YNNKEL (reference sequence). V was pared by 1 base and J by 1 base, with 1 base of the junction left unmatched. CDR3 length: 15 amino acids. This CDR3 reads CASSQGGSSYNEQFF. The CDR3 region has the DNA TGTGCCAGCAGCCAAGGCGGGAGTTCCTACAATGAGCAGTTCTTC.

V usage is TRBV28 and J usage is TRBJ2-2; D unclear. Trimming removed 2 bases at V and 7 bases at J, with 14 bases between. Germline loops: CDR1 MDHEN, CDR2 SYDVKM. The CDR3 consists of 15 residues. DNA for the CDR3: TGTGCCAGCAGTTTAATCTCCGCAGGTGGCGGGGAGCTGTTTTTT. Translation gives CASSLISAGGGELFF.

The CDR3 DNA reads as TGTGCCAGCAGTTCGACAGGGCTCTCCTACGAGCAGTACTTC. Translating it yields CASSSTGLSYEQYF. The rearrangement uses TRBV6-5 and TRBJ2-7, with TRBD1 matching 7 bases. CDR1 and CDR2 (germline): MNHEY, SVGAGI. The V and J ends lost 4 bases and 0 bases, in that order; junction bases with no gene match: 3. The CDR3 is 14 residues long.

CDR3 loop: CASSLSGGEGYEQYF. As DNA, the CDR3 is TGTGCCAGCAGCTTAAGCGGCGGGGAGGGGTACGAGCAGTACTTC. The chain joins TRBV7-3 to TRBJ2-7; 7 bases align to TRBD2. The germline gives CDR1 SGHTA, CDR2 FQGTGA. The V gene end was trimmed by 1 base and the J gene end by 4 bases; junction bases not matched to a gene: 7. This CDR3 is built from 15 residues.

V is TRBV6-2 or TRBV6-3 and J is TRBJ2-1; D remains unclear. Germline CDR1 and CDR2: MNHEY and SVGEGT. This CDR3 region has 13 residues. V was pared by 2 bases and J by 2 bases, with 4 bases between. CDR3 residues: CASSYGPYNEQFF. The CDR3 coding sequence is TGTGCCAGCAGTTACGGGCCCTACAATGAGCAGTTCTTC.

V and J are TRBV30 and TRBJ1-4; D is perhaps TRBD1 (5 bases). Germline assignment: CDR1 GTSNPN and CDR2 SVGIG (reference sequence). The CDR3 is 15 residues long. Trimming took off 3 bases at V and 0 bases at J, with 11 bases between the two ends. The chain's CDR3 is CAWRGGFATNEKLFF. As DNA, the CDR3 is TGTGCCTGGAGGGGGGGGTTTGCAACTAATGAAAAACTGTTTTTT.